The 29 T cell receptor beta chains below come from one sample, sequenced in a study of blood T cell repertoires in COVID-19. The table came from immunoSEQ multiplex PCR; TCRdb's copy has only in-frame clones and leaves some out. This table has 50,000 or so clones, roughly 91% appearing once. The sample comprised peripheral blood. Receptors originate from a man aged 45-65 years with active COVID-19.

The chain joins TRBV30 to TRBJ1-6; TRBD1 is a possible D gene (5 bases). Trimming took 4 bases from V and 7 from J, leaving 14 bases between them. This CDR3 is 14 amino acids long. Germline CDR1 reads GTSNPN; CDR2 reads SVGIG (reference sequence). The CDR3 DNA reads TGTGCCTGGACCGTTGGGGGGATGAATTCACCCCTCCACTTT. Translating it yields CAWTVGGMNSPLHF.

V usage is TRBV4-3 and J usage is TRBJ2-1; possible D gene TRBD1, 5 bases. Looked up from germline, CDR1 is LGHNA and CDR2 is YSLEER. V lost 3 bases, J lost 4 bases, and 16 bases lay in between. This CDR3 spans 16 amino acids. For the CDR3, the DNA is TGCGCCAGCAGCCACTCGGGTAGGGGAAGGTACAATGAGCAGTTCTTC. Amino acids: CASSHSGRGRYNEQFF.

The rearrangement joins TRBV18 to TRBJ2-3; TRBD1 aligns across 7 bases. Germline V gene sequence: CDR1 KGHSH, CDR2 LQKENI. The CDR3 spans 14 residues. The V gene end was trimmed by 10 bases and the J gene end by 1 base; junction bases not matched to a gene: 8. In DNA, the CDR3 is TGTGCCATTTCCGAGGGGGCGGGCACAGATACGCAGTATTTT. Translating it yields CAISEGAGTDTQYF.

In this sample, this clone turned up a few times. The rearrangement links TRBV5-1 to TRBJ2-7; TRBD1 matches at 8 bases. Trimming at V came to 5 bases and at J to 3 bases, leaving 7 bases not matched to a gene. Germline CDR1 reads SGHRS; CDR2 reads YFSETQ. CDR3 size: 14 residues. The CDR3 sequence is CASRDGQGGYEQYF. In DNA form, the CDR3 reads TGCGCCAGCAGAGACGGACAGGGTGGCTACGAGCAGTACTTC.

Only a few counts were recorded for this clone. The chain recombines TRBV30 with TRBJ2-3, with D possibly matching TRBD1 (5 bases). The germline V and J ends were trimmed by 7 bases and 1 base, with 18 bases remaining between them. Germline V gene lookup returns CDR1 GTSNPN and CDR2 SVGIG (reference sequence). The CDR3 loop spans 15 amino acids. The CDR3 DNA reads as TGTGCCTCCAATAAGGGCCAGGGCCGCACAGATACGCAGTATTTT. It encodes CASNKGQGRTDTQYF. The full variable domain, with the rest looked up from reference TRBV30 and TRBJ2-3, is SQTIHQWPATLVQPVGSPLSLECTVEGTSNPNLYWYRQAAGRGLQLLFYSVGIGQISSEVPQNLSASRPQDRQFILSSKKLLLSDSGFYLCASNKGQGRTDTQYFGPGTRLTVL.

The rearrangement uses TRBV18 and TRBJ1-2; 9 nucleotides agree with TRBD1. The germline V gene encodes CDR1 KGHSH and CDR2 LQKENI. The V gene end was trimmed by 6 bases and the J gene end by 3 bases; junction bases not matched to a gene: 17. The CDR3 is 18 amino acids. CDR3 sequence: CASSRNPGQGSIYYGYTF. The DNA of the CDR3 is TGTGCCAGCTCCCGGAACCCTGGACAGGGGTCGATTTACTATGGCTACACCTTC.

The chain couples TRBV6-2 or TRBV6-3 to TRBJ2-5; 9 nucleotides match TRBD2. V was pared by 5 bases and J by 1 base, with 11 bases of the junction left unmatched. There are 17 residues in the CDR3. Germline lookup yields CDR1 MNHEY and CDR2 SVGEGT. CDR3 nucleotides: TGTGCCAGCAGTCCAGGCAGCGGGGGGTATATCCAAGAGACCCAGTACTTC. It translates to CASSPGSGGYIQETQYF.

The V call is TRBV7-9, the J call TRBJ2-7; 8 bases line up with TRBD1. CDR1 is SEHNR, CDR2 FQNEAQ, per germline (reference sequence). The CDR3 is made up of 15 amino acids. Trimming took 5 bases from V and 2 from J; bases not matched to a gene: 8. As DNA, the CDR3 is TGTGCCAGCAGCCAGACAGGGGCGGCAACCTACGAGCAGTACTTC. Translation gives CASSQTGAATYEQYF.

This clone was observed a single time. The V call is TRBV3-1 (or the pseudogene TRBV3-2), the J call TRBJ2-3, with TRBD2 matching 16 bases. Trimming cost V 3 bases and J 3 bases; bases outside gene matches: 12. Germline V gene data show CDR1 as LGHDT and CDR2 as YNNKEL (reference sequence). The CDR3 extends over 20 amino acids. The CDR3 coding sequence is TGTGCCAGCAGCCAGGACGCCGGGACTAGCGGGGGGGCCAGAACAGATACGCAGTATTTT. Residues: CASSQDAGTSGGARTDTQYF.

This chain connects TRBV2 to TRBJ2-7, with a possible D match to TRBD1 (5 bases). The CDR3 totals 13 residues. With 8 bases removed from V and 7 bases from J, the gap between germline ends came to 18 bases. Germline lookup yields CDR1 SNHLY and CDR2 FYNNEI. The CDR3 here is CASGPVLSGEQYF. The CDR3 region has the DNA TGTGCCAGCGGCCCAGTCCTTTCAGGGGAGCAGTACTTC.

DNA of the CDR3: TGTGCCAGCAGCGCGGGGAACAATGAGCAGTTCTTC. It translates to CASSAGNNEQFF. The V and J genes are TRBV7-9 and TRBJ2-1; the D gene is possibly TRBD2 (6 bases). V shed 5 bases and J shed 5 bases, with 7 bases lying between them. The CDR3 is 12 residues long. Per germline, CDR1 SEHNR and CDR2 FQNEAQ (reference sequence).

The chain recombines TRBV5-8 with TRBJ1-6; 9 nucleotides agree with TRBD1. V trimming: 7 bases; J trimming: 6 bases; junction bases outside the gene matches: 2. CDR1 is SGHTS, CDR2 YDEGEE, per germline. This CDR3 contains 13 residues. As DNA, the CDR3 is TGTGCCAGCGGACAGGGGATTAATTCACCCCTCCACTTT. This codes for CASGQGINSPLHF.

This clone has only one observation. The chain links TRBV18 to TRBJ2-5; a weak D match, TRBD1 (6 bases). Between the trimmed V and J ends, which lost 3 bases and 5 bases, there was a span of 10 bases. The CDR3 runs 13 residues. Germline-derived CDR1 and CDR2 are KGHSH and LQKENI. The chain's CDR3 is CASSPGGGETQYF. In nucleotides, the CDR3 is TGTGCCAGCTCACCTGGGGGCGGGGAGACCCAGTACTTC.

This sequence joins TRBV10-3 and TRBJ2-7; 9 bases match TRBD1. The CDR3 is 13 amino acids. V lost 9 bases and J lost 4; bases outside the gene matches: 7. CDR1 and CDR2 from the germline V gene are ENHRY and SYGVKD. In DNA form, the CDR3 reads TGTGCCATTTCACCGGGACAGGGTTACGAGCAGTACTTC. It is translated as CAISPGQGYEQYF.

This chain joins TRBV7-2 and TRBJ1-5; TRBD1 aligns across 7 bases. This CDR3 is built from 14 residues. The J segment lost 5 bases and the V segment lost 2 bases, leaving 3 bases of the junction unmatched. The germline gives CDR1 SGHTA, CDR2 FQGNSA. The DNA for the CDR3 is TGTGCCAGCAGCTTAAGAACAGGGGATCAGCCCCAGCATTTT. Amino acid sequence: CASSLRTGDQPQHF.

J is TRBJ1-1 and V is TRBV29-1; 7 bases line up with TRBD1. CDR3 length: 13 residues. CDR1 and CDR2 (germline): SQVTM, ANQGSEA. The CDR3 sequence is CSSLGQSNTEAFF. The CDR3 DNA reads TGCAGTAGCCTGGGACAGAGTAACACTGAAGCTTTCTTT.

The V gene is TRBV5-1, the J gene TRBJ2-1; a possible D gene is TRBD1 (5 bases). From germline, CDR1 is SGHRS and CDR2 YFSETQ. The V gene lost 0 bases and the J gene lost 1 base, with 11 bases spanning the gap. CDR3 length equals 16 residues. CDR3 DNA: TGCGCCAGCAGCTTGGCTTTGGGGCAGTCCTACAATGAGCAGTTCTTC. Its translation is CASSLALGQSYNEQFF.

The rearrangement uses TRBV18 and TRBJ2-2, with TRBD2 matching over 12 bases. Germline V gene lookup returns CDR1 KGHSH and CDR2 LQKENI. V was clipped by 5 bases and J by 6 bases; unmatched bases: 7. The CDR3 is 16 residues long. The CDR3 DNA is TGTGCCAGCTCATCCTCTAGCGGGAGGGCCTCCGGGGAGCTGTTTTTT. Translating it yields CASSSSSGRASGELFF.

The chain joins TRBV5-1 to TRBJ2-5, with 11 nucleotides matching TRBD2. In germline, CDR1 is SGHRS, CDR2 YFSETQ. V lost 2 bases and J lost 5; bases outside the gene matches: 11. This CDR3 is 17 amino acids long. This CDR3 is CASSFGLTSGIEETQYF. The CDR3 region has the DNA TGCGCCAGCAGCTTCGGGCTGACTAGCGGGATAGAGGAGACCCAGTACTTC.

The count of this clone is one. This chain connects TRBV11-2 to TRBJ1-1; maybe TRBD1 (6 bases). This CDR3 has 13 amino acids. CDR1 and CDR2 from the germline V gene are SGHAT and FQNNGV. V was cut by 4 bases and J by 4 bases, with 10 bases left in between. CDR3 protein: CASSSQGSTEAFF. CDR3 sequence (DNA): TGTGCCAGCAGCTCACAGGGTTCCACTGAAGCTTTCTTT.

The J gene is TRBJ2-1, the V gene TRBV6-1, with D perhaps matching TRBD1 (5 bases). Trimming shortened V by 3 bases and J by 10 bases, and 25 bases separated the two germline ends. Germline V gene lookup returns CDR1 MNHNS and CDR2 SASEGT. The CDR3 contains 17 residues. This chain's CDR3 is CASSDFWLTAGIKEQFF. The DNA of the CDR3 is TGTGCCAGCAGTGACTTTTGGTTGACAGCAGGGATCAAAGAGCAGTTCTTC.

In its sample, this clone was seen a few times. This sequence joins TRBV7-9 and TRBJ1-2, with TRBD1 matching over 8 bases. Germline assignment: CDR1 SEHNR and CDR2 FQNEAQ (reference sequence). The CDR3 contains 14 residues. The V segment lost 5 bases and the J segment 3 bases; nucleotides outside the gene matches: 5. The CDR3 sequence is CASSHPGGDYGYTF. CDR3 nucleotide sequence: TGTGCCAGCAGCCATCCAGGGGGCGACTATGGCTACACCTTC. The complete variable domain, with remaining parts taken from reference TRBV7-9 and TRBJ1-2, reads DTGVSQNPRHKITKRGQNVTFRCDPISEHNRLYWYRQTLGQGPEFLTYFQNEAQLEKSRLLSDRFSAERPKGSFSTLEIQRTEQGDSAMYLCASSHPGGDYGYTFGSGTRLTVV.

This sequence joins TRBV9 and TRBJ2-2; the D is unclear. Trimming cost V 0 bases and J 5 bases, with 8 bases left between them. Germline V gene data show CDR1 as SGDLS and CDR2 as YYNGEE. The CDR3 consists of 14 residues. In nucleotides, the CDR3 is TGTGCCAGCAGCGTAGGAACTGCGACCGGGGAGCTGTTTTTT. It translates to CASSVGTATGELFF.

The chain joins TRBV30 to TRBJ2-6, with 9 bases lining up with TRBD2. The CDR3 is made up of 17 amino acids. From germline, CDR1 is GTSNPN and CDR2 SVGIG (reference sequence). Germline trimming cut 4 bases from V and 0 bases from J; bases unmatched to any gene: 7. DNA of the CDR3: TGTGCCTGGACCCTAGCGGGGCTCATCTCTGGGGCCAACGTCCTGACTTTC. It encodes CAWTLAGLISGANVLTF.

The V gene is TRBV29-1, the J gene TRBJ2-2, with a weak D call TRBD1 (6 bases). Deletions cut 0 bases from V and 5 bases from J, with 13 bases between. This CDR3 spans 15 amino acids. Germline assignment: CDR1 SQVTM and CDR2 ANQGSEA. For the CDR3, the DNA is TGCAGCGTTGAAGATCCACAGGGTATGACCGGGGAGCTGTTTTTT. Translating gives CSVEDPQGMTGELFF.

This chain connects TRBV9 to TRBJ2-7; D might be TRBD1 (6 bases). The CDR3 contains 15 residues. Trimming took off 1 base at V and 7 bases at J, with 18 bases between the two ends. In germline, CDR1 is SGDLS, CDR2 YYNGEE. The CDR3: CASSVLPAGAEEQYF. CDR3 nucleotide sequence: TGTGCCAGCAGCGTACTCCCAGCAGGGGCGGAGGAGCAGTACTTC. The variable domain in full, with the rest retrieved from reference TRBV9 and TRBJ2-7, is DSGVTQTPKHLITATGQRVTLRCSPRSGDLSVYWYQQSLDQGLQFLIQYYNGEERAKGNILERFSAQQFPDLHSELNLSSLELGDSALYFCASSVLPAGAEEQYFGPGTRLTVT.

The rearrangement links TRBV6-5 to TRBJ2-5, with a weak D call TRBD2 (5 bases). Trimming removed 1 base at V and 3 bases at J, with 6 bases between. The germline V gene encodes CDR1 MNHEY and CDR2 SVGAGI. The CDR3 runs 13 residues. The CDR3 is CASSYWGEETQYF. The CDR3 DNA follows: TGTGCCAGCAGTTACTGGGGAGAAGAGACCCAGTACTTC.

The CDR3 sequence: CASSAASGSYNEQFF. CDR3 nucleotide sequence: TGTGCCAGCAGCGCTGCTAGCGGATCCTACAATGAGCAGTTCTTC. The rearrangement links TRBV9 to TRBJ2-1, with 7 bases lining up with TRBD2. J lost 1 base, V lost 3 bases, and 4 bases had no gene match. The CDR3 has 15 residues. Germline assignment: CDR1 SGDLS and CDR2 YYNGEE.

The chain links TRBV19 to TRBJ2-7; D might be TRBD1 (6 bases). V was pared by 3 bases and J by 1 base, with 13 bases between. There are 15 residues in the CDR3. In germline, CDR1 is LNHDA, CDR2 SQIVND (reference sequence). The CDR3 DNA reads as TGTGCCAGTAGTATCCCGTCGACAGGATCCTACGAGCAGTACTTC. Translation: CASSIPSTGSYEQYF.